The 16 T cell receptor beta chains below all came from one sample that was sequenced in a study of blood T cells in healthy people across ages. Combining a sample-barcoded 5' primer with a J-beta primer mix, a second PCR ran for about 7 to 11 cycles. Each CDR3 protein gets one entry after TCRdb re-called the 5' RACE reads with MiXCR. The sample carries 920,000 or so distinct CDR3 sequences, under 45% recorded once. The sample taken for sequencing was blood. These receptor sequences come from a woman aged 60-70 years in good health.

The CDR3 here is CSAMPTQDRSTNEKLFF. In DNA, the CDR3 is TGCAGTGCCATGCCGACGCAAGACAGGTCAACTAATGAAAAACTGTTTTTT. V usage is TRBV20-1 and J usage is TRBJ1-4, with TRBD1 as a possible D gene (6 bases). Germline loops: CDR1 DFQATT, CDR2 SNEGSKA (reference sequence). The CDR3 totals 17 residues. Deletions cut 6 bases from V and 0 bases from J, with 20 bases between.

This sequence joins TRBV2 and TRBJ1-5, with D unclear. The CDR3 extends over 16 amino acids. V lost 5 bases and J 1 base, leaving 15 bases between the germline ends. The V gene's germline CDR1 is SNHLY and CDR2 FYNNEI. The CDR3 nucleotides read TGTGCCAGCAGTCAAGTCCCGAATAGGAGCAATCAGCCCCAGCATTTT. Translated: CASSQVPNRSNQPQHF. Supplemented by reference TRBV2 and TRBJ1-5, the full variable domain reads EPEVTQTPSHQVTQMGQEVILRCVPISNHLYFYWYRQILGQKVEFLVSFYNNEISEKSEIFDDQFSVERPDGSNFTLKIRSTKLEDSAMYFCASSQVPNRSNQPQHFGDGTRLSIL.

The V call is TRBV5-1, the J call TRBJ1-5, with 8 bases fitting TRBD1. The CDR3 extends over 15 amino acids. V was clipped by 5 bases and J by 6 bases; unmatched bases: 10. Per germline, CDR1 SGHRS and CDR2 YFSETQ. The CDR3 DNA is TGCGCCAGCAGGGACGACAGGGGCCCTAGTCAGCCCCAGCATTTT. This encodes CASRDDRGPSQPQHF.

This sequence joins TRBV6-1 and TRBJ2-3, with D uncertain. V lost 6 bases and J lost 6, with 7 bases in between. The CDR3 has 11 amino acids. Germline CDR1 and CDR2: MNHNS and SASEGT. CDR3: CASRTVDTQYF. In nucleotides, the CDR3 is TGTGCCAGCAGAACAGTGGATACGCAGTATTTT.

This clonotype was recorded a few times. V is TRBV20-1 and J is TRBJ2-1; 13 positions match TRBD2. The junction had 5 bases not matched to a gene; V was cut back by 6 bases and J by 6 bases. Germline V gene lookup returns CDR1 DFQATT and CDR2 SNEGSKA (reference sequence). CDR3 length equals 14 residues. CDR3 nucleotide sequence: TGCAGTGCGGCGGGACTAGCGGGGATCAATGAGCAGTTCTTC. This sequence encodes CSAAGLAGINEQFF.

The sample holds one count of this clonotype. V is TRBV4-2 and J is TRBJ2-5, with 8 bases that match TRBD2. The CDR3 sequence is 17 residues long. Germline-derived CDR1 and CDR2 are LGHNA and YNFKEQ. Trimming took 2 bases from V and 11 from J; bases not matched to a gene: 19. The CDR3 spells CASSQLRGGSANNEQYF. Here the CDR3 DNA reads TGTGCCAGCAGCCAACTACGGGGGGGGTCAGCCAACAATGAGCAGTACTTC.

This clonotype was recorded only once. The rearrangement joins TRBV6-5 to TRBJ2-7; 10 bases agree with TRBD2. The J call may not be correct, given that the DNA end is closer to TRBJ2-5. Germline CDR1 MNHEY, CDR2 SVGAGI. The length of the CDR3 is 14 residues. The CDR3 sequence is CASKAGGPIETQYF. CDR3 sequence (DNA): TGTGCCAGTAAAGCGGGAGGGCCGATTGAGACCCAGTACTTC.

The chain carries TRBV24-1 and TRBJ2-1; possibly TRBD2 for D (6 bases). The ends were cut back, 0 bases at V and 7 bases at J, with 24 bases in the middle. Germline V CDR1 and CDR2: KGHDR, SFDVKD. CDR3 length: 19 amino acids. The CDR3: CATSDLWGGREIGENEQFF. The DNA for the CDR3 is TGTGCCACCAGTGATTTGTGGGGAGGAAGGGAGATTGGGGAGAATGAGCAGTTCTTC.

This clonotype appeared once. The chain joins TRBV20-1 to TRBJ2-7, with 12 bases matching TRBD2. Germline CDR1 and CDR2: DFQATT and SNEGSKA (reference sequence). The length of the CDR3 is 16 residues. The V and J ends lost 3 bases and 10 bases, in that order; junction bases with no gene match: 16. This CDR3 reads CSASPGTSGPQESQYF. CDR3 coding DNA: TGCAGTGCTAGCCCCGGGACTAGCGGGCCTCAAGAGTCCCAGTACTTC.

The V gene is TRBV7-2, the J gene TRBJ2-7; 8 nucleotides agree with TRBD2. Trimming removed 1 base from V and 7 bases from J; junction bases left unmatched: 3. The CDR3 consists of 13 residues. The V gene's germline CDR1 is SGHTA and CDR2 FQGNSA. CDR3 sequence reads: CASSLDPGGEQYF. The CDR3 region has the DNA TGTGCCAGCAGCTTAGACCCGGGAGGGGAGCAGTACTTC.

The DNA for the CDR3 is TGTGCCAGCAGTCCTAGTAGCAGTAGCAGGGACGAGCAGTACTTC. It yields the protein CASSPSSSSRDEQYF. The rearrangement links TRBV6-5 to TRBJ2-7; possible D gene TRBD1, 5 bases. V lost 5 bases to trimming and J lost 5 bases, with 19 bases between them. Germline V lookup: CDR1 MNHEY, CDR2 SVGAGI. The CDR3 consists of 15 residues.

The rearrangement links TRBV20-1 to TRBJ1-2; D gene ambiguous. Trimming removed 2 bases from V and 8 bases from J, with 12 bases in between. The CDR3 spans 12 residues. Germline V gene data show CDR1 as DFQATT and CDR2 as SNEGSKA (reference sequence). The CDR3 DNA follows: TGCAGTGCTAGATCAACCCTGAGGGGCTACACCTTC. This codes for CSARSTLRGYTF.

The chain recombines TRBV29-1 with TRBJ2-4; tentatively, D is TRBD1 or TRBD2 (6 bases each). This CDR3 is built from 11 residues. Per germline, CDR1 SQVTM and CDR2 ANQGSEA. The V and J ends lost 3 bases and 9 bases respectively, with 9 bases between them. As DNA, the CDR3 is TGCAGCGTTGAGGAGGGGGGCATTCAGTACTTC. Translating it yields CSVEEGGIQYF. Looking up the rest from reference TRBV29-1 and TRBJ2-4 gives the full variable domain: SAVISQKPSRDICQRGTSLTIQCQVDSQVTMMFWYRQQPGQSLTLIATANQGSEATYESGFVIDKFPISRPNLTFSTLTVSNMSPEDSSIYLCSVEEGGIQYFGAGTRLSVL.

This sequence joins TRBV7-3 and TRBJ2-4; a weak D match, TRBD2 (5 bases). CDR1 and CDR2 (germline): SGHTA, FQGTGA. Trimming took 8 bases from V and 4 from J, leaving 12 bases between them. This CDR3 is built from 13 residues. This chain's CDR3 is CASGPPGKNIQYF. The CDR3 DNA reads TGTGCCAGCGGCCCACCGGGGAAAAACATTCAGTACTTC.

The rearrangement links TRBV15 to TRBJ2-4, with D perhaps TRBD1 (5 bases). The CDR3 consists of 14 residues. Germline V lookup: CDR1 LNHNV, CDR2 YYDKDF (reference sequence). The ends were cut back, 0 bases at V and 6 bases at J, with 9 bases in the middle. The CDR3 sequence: CATSRETGINIQYF. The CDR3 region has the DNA TGTGCCACCAGCAGAGAAACAGGAATAAACATTCAGTACTTC.

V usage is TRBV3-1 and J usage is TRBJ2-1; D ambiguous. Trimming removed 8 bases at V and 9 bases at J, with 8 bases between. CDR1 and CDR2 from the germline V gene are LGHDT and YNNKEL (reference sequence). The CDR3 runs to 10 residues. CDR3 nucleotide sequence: TGTGCCAGCGGTAATACTGAGCAGTTCTTC. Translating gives CASGNTEQFF.